The clone carrying this T cell receptor (beta chain) was picked up one time. TCR beta CDR3 amplification used RNA transcripts. First-round RT-PCR with HTBI primers preceded a second-round multiplex PCR. TCRdb re-called the multiplex PCR reads with MiXCR, one entry per CDR3 protein. The data contain 200,000 to 250,000 distinct CDR3 sequences, under 30% of them singletons. The sample comes from a study of Graves' ophthalmopathy and Graves' hyperthyroidism. The V end was cut by 5 bases, the J end by 4 bases, with 17 bases between. Germline V gene lookup returns CDR1 MDHEN and CDR2 SYDVKM. This CDR3 has 15 residues.

V is TRBV28 and J is TRBJ1-1; possibly TRBD1 for D (5 bases). The sequenced material came from peripheral blood. This sequence originates from a man aged 45-65 years with Graves' ophthalmopathy. DNA for the CDR3: TGTGCCAGCAGTGATGTCTTGCAGGGCAGCACTGAAGCTTTCTTT. Its translation is CASSDVLQGSTEAFF.